Listed here is a single T cell receptor (beta chain). TCRdb re-called the 5' RACE reads through MiXCR, storing one row per CDR3 protein. The data contain about 720,000 distinct CDR3 sequences, around 8.6% of them singletons. From germline, CDR1 is MNHEY and CDR2 SVGEGT. The CDR3 runs to 19 residues. J lost 3 bases, V lost 0 bases, and 17 bases had no gene match. This entry comes from a study of identical twins. These data are also associated with another study on yellow fever vaccine responses in identical twins.

V usage is TRBV6-2 or TRBV6-3 and J usage is TRBJ2-7; 7 bases map to TRBD2. The receptor comes from a young woman in good health. Source material: PBMCs. CDR3: CASSYSNAGAIDISYEQYF. DNA of the CDR3: TGTGCCAGCAGTTACTCGAATGCGGGAGCTATCGATATAAGCTACGAGCAGTACTTC.